One sample yielded the 2 T cell receptor beta chains listed below, sequenced in a study of T cells in localized non-small cell lung cancer. Sequenced by immunoSEQ multiplex PCR; TCRdb stores in-frame clones only, minus some. The sample records fewer than 40,000 clones, 87% being singletons. The specimen comprised peripheral blood mononuclear cells, sampled before any cancer treatment. Every receptor here comes from a man between 35 and 75 years old with stage III lung adenocarcinoma.

The rearrangement uses TRBV2 and TRBJ2-3, with 8 positions matching TRBD1. CDR3 length: 15 residues. Germline V gene lookup returns CDR1 SNHLY and CDR2 FYNNEI. J gave up 2 bases and V 6 bases, and 7 bases lay outside the gene matches. In nucleotides, the CDR3 is TGTGCCAGCAGCGCCCAGGGGGCGCCCACAGATACGCAGTATTTT. It is translated as CASSAQGAPTDTQYF.

The J gene is TRBJ2-3, the V gene TRBV19, with TRBD2 matching 7 bases. The germline V gene has CDR1 LNHDA and CDR2 SQIVND (reference sequence). The CDR3 is 15 amino acids. Trimming removed 3 bases from V and 5 bases from J; junction bases left unmatched: 8. The CDR3 DNA sequence: TGTGCCAGTAGTATTCAGCGGGGAGGCGTAGATACGCAGTATTTT. Amino acid sequence: CASSIQRGGVDTQYF. Based on the CDR3 plus reference TRBV19 and TRBJ2-3, the full variable domain is DGGITQSPKYLFRKEGQNVTLSCEQNLNHDAMYWYRQDPGQGLRLIYYSQIVNDFQKGDIAEGYSVSREKKESFPLTVTSAQKNPTAFYLCASSIQRGGVDTQYFGPGTRLTVL.